This T cell receptor beta chain was retrieved from a study of blood T cells in healthy people across ages. Sample-barcoded 5' priming and a J-beta primer mix drove a second PCR of roughly 6 to 12 cycles. Each TCR beta cDNA got a 12-nucleotide random molecular identifier. TCRdb redid the calling of the 5' RACE reads with MiXCR, one entry per CDR3 protein. Of hundreds of thousands of distinct CDR3 sequences listed, about 53% are singletons. This clonotype was counted a few times. Its target is unknown. General study findings and limits: It was not known whether donors were CMV positive (a possible confounder of expanded clonotype changes). Older age went with lower TCR beta diversity per million T cells, in a roughly linear way.

Germline V gives CDR1 LGHDT, CDR2 YNNKEL (reference sequence). V dropped 4 bases and J dropped 5; count of bases not matched to a gene: 8. The CDR3 consists of 15 residues. The sequence was obtained from an elderly man in good health. The specimen sequenced was blood. The chain links TRBV3-1 to TRBJ2-5; 9 bases match TRBD1. CDR3 sequence (DNA): TGTGCCAGCAGCCTTACGGGGACAGGGAGGGAGACCCAGTACTTC. Protein: CASSLTGTGRETQYF.